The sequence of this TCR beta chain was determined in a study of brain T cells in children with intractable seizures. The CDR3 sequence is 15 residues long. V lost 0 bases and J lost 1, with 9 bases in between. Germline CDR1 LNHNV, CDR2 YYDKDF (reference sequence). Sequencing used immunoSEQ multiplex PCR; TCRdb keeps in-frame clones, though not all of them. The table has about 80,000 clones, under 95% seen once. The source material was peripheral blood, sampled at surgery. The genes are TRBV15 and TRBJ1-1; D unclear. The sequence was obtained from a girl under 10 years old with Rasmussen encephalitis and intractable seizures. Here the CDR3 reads CATSRDLAGNTEAFF. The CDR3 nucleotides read TGTGCCACCAGCAGAGATTTAGCAGGGAACACTGAAGCTTTCTTT.